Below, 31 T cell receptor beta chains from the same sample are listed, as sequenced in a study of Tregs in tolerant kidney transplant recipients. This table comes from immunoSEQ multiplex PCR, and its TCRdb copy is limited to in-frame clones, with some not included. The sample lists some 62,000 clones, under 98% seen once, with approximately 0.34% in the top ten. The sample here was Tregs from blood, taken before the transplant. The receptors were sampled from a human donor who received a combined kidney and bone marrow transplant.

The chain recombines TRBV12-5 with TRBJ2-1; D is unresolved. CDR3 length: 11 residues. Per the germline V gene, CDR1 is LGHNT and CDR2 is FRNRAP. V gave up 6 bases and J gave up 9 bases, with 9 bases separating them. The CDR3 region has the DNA TGTGCTAGTGGCAGGTTGGGTGAGCAGTTCTTC. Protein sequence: CASGRLGEQFF.

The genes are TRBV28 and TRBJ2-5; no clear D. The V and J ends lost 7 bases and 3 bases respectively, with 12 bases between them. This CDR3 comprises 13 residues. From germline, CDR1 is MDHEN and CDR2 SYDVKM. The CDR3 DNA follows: TGTGCCAGCACCGCCCGGGTGAAAGAGACCCAGTACTTC. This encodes CASTARVKETQYF.

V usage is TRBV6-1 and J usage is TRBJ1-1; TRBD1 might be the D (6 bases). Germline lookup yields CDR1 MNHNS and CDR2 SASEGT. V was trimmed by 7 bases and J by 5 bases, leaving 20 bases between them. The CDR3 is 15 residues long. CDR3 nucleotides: TGTGCCAGCACTCCTTCCGGGGGGCGCGAAACTGAAGCTTTCTTT. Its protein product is CASTPSGGRETEAFF.

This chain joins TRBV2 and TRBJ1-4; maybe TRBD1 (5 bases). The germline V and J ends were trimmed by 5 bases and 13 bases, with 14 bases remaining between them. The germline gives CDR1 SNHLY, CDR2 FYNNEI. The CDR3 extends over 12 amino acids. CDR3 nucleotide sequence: TGTGCCAGCAGTCCCCCCTCCACAGGACTGTTTTTT. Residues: CASSPPSTGLFF.

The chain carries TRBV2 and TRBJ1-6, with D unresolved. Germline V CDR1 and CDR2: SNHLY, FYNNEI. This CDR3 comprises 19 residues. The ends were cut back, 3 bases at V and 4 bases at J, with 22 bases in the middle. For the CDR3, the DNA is TGTGCCAGCAGTGACGGGATGGAGGGTATCCTACTTTATAATTCACCCCTCCACTTT. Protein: CASSDGMEGILLYNSPLHF.

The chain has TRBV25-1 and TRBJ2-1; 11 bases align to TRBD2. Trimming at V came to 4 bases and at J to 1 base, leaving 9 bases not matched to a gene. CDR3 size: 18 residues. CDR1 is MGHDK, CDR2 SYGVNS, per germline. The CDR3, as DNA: TGTGCCAGCAGTGGGCAACCCCCTAGCGGGAGGTCCTACAATGAGCAGTTCTTC. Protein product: CASSGQPPSGRSYNEQFF.

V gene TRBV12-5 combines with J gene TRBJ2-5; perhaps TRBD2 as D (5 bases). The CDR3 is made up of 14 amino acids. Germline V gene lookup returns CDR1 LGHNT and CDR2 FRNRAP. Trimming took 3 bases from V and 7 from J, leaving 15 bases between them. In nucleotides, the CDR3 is TGTGCTAGTGGTTTCCCCGATGTGGGGAGGACCCAGTACTTC. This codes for CASGFPDVGRTQYF. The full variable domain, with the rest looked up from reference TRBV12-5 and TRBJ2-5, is DARVTQTPRHKVTEMGQEVTMRCQPILGHNTVFWYRQTMMQGLELLAYFRNRAPLDDSGMPKDRFSAEMPDATLATLKIQPSEPRDSAVYFCASGFPDVGRTQYFGPGTRLLVL.

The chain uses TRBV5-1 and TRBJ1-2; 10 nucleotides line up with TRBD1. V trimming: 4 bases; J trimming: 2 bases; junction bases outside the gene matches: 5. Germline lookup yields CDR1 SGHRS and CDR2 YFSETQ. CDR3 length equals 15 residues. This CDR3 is CASSKDRGWNYGYTF. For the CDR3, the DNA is TGCGCCAGCAGCAAGGACAGGGGGTGGAACTATGGCTACACCTTC.

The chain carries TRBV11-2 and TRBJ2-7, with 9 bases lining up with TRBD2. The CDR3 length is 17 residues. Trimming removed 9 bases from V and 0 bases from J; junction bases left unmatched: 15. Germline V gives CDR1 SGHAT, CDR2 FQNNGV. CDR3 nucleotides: TGTGCCAGTCTGCCTCGGACTAGCGCAAAATCCTCCTACGAGCAGTACTTC. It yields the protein CASLPRTSAKSSYEQYF.

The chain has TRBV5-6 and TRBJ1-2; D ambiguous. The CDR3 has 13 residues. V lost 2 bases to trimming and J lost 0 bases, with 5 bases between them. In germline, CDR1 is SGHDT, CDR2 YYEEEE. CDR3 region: CASSLITNYGYTF. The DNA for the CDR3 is TGTGCCAGCAGCTTAATTACTAACTATGGCTACACCTTC. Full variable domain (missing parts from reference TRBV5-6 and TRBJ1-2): DAGVTQSPTHLIKTRGQQVTLRCSPKSGHDTVSWYQQALGQGPQFIFQYYEEEERQRGNFPDRFSGHQFPNYSSELNVNALLLGDSALYLCASSLITNYGYTFGSGTRLTVV.

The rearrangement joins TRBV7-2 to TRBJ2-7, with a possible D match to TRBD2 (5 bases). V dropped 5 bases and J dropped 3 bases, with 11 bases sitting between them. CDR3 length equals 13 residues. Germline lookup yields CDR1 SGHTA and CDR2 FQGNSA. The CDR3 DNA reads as TGTGCCAGCAGCGTAGGACTTCTCTACGAGCAGTACTTC. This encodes CASSVGLLYEQYF.

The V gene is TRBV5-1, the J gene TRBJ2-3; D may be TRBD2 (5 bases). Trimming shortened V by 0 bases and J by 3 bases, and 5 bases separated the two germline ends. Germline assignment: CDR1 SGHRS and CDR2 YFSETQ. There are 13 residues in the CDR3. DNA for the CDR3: TGCGCCAGCAGCTTGGGACTAACAGATACGCAGTATTTT. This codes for CASSLGLTDTQYF.

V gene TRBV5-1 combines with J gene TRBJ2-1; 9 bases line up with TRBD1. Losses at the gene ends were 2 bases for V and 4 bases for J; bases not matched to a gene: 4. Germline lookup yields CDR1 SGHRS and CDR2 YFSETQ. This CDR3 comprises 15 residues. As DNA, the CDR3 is TGCGCCAGCAGCTTCAGACAGGGGGTATACAATGAGCAGTTCTTC. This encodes CASSFRQGVYNEQFF.

CDR3 bases: TGTGCCAGCAGCTTACGAGCTGGTTCCTACGAGCAGTACTTC. This encodes CASSLRAGSYEQYF. J is TRBJ2-7 and V is TRBV7-9; D remains ambiguous. This CDR3 contains 14 residues. The germline V and J ends were trimmed by 2 bases and 1 base, with 9 bases remaining between them. Germline-derived CDR1 and CDR2 are SEHNR and FQNEAQ (reference sequence).

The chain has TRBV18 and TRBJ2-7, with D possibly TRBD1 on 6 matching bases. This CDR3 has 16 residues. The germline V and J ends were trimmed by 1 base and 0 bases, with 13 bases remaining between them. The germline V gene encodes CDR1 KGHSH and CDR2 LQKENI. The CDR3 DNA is TGTGCCAGCTCACCACTAGGGGGTTCCGTCTCCTACGAGCAGTACTTC. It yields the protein CASSPLGGSVSYEQYF.

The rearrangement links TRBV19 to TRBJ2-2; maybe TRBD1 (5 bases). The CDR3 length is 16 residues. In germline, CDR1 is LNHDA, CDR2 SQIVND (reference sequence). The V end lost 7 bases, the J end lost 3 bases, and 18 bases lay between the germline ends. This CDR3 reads CASTPGWGLDTGELFF. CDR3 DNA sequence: TGTGCCAGTACCCCCGGGTGGGGCCTTGACACCGGGGAGCTGTTTTTT. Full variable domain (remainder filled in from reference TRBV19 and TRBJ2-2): DGGITQSPKYLFRKEGQNVTLSCEQNLNHDAMYWYRQDPGQGLRLIYYSQIVNDFQKGDIAEGYSVSREKKESFPLTVTSAQKNPTAFYLCASTPGWGLDTGELFFGEGSRLTVL.

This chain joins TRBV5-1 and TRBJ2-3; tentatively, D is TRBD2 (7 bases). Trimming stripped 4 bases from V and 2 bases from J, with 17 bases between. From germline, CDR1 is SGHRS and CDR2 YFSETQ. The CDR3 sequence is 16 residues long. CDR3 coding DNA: TGCGCCAGCAGCAGGGGGGGTGAATCTTACACAGATACGCAGTATTTT. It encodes CASSRGGESYTDTQYF.

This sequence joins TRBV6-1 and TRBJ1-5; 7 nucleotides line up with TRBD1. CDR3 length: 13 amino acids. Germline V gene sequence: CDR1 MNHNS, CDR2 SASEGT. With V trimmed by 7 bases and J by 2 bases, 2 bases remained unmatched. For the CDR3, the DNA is TGTGCCAGCACTGGACAGGGCAATCAGCCCCAGCATTTT. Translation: CASTGQGNQPQHF.

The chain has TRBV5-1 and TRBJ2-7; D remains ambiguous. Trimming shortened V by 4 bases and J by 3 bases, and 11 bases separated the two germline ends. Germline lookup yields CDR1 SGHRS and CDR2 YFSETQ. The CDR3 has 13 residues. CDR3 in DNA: TGCGCCAGCAGCCAACAGAATATCTACGAGCAGTACTTC. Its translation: CASSQQNIYEQYF.

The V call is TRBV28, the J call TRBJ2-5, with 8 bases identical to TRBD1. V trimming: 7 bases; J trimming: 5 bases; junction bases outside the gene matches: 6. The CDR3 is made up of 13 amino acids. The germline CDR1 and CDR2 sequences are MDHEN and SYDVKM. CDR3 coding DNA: TGTGCCAGCAACAGGGGGATTTGGGAGACCCAGTACTTC. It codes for CASNRGIWETQYF.

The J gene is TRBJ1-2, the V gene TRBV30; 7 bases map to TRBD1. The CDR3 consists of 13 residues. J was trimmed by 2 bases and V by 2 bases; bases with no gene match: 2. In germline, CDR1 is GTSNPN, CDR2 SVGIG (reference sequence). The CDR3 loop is CAWSSGQNYGYTF. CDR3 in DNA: TGTGCCTGGAGTTCGGGACAGAACTATGGCTACACCTTC.

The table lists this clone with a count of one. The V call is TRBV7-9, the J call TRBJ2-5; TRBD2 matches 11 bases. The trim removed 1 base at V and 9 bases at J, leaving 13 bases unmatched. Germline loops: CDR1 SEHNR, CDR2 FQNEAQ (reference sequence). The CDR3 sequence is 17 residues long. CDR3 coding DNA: TGTGCCAGCAGCTTAGGCGGTGGACTAGCGGGCTCAGGGTCCCAGTACTTC. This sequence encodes CASSLGGGLAGSGSQYF.

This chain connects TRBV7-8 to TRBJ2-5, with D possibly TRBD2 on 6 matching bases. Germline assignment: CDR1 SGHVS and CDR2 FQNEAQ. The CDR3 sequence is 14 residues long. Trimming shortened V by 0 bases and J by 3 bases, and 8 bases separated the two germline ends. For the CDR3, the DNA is TGTGCCAGCAGCTTAGCGGGCGGGGAAGAGACCCAGTACTTC. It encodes CASSLAGGEETQYF.

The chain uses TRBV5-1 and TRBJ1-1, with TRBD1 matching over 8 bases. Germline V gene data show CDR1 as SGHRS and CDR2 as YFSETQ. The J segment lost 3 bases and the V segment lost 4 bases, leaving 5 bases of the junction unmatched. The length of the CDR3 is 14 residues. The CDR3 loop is CASSLQGDYTEAFF. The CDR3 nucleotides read TGCGCCAGCAGCCTACAGGGGGATTACACTGAAGCTTTCTTT.

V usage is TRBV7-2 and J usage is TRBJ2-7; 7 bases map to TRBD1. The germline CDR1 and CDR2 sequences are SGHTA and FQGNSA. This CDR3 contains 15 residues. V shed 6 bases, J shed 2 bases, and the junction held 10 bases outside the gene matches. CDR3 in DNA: TGTGCCAGCAGTTTACTCCGGGACAGAGCCTACGAGCAGTACTTC. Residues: CASSLLRDRAYEQYF.

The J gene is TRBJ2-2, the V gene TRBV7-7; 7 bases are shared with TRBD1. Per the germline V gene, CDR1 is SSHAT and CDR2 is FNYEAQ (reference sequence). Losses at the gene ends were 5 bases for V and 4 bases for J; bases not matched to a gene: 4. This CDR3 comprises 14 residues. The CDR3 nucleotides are TGTGCCAGCAGCCCGACAGGGTTCACCGGGGAGCTGTTTTTT. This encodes CASSPTGFTGELFF.

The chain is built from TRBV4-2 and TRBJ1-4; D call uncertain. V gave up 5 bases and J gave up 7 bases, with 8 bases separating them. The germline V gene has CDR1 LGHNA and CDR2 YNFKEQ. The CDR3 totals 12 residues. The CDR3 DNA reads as TGTGCCAGCAGCGAACTACCTGAAAAACTGTTTTTT. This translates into CASSELPEKLFF.

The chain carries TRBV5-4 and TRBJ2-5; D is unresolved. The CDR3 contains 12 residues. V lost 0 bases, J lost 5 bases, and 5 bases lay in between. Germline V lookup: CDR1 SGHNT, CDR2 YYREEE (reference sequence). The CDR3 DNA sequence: TGTGCCAGCAGCTTGGTCTCCGAGACCCAGTACTTC. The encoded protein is CASSLVSETQYF.

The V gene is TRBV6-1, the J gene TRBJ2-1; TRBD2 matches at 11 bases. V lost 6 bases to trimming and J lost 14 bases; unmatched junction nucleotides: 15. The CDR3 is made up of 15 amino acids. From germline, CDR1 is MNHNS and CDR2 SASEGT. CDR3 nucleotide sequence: TGTGCCAGCAGCGAAACACTAGCGGGGGTAAACTATAAGTTCTTC. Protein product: CASSETLAGVNYKFF.

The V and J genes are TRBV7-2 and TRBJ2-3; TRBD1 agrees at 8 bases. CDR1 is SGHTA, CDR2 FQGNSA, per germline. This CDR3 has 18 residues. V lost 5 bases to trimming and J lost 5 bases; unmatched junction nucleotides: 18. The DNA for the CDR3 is TGTGCCAGCAGCCCCGACAGGGGTGTTTGGTCAGTAGGAGATACGCAGTATTTT. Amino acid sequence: CASSPDRGVWSVGDTQYF. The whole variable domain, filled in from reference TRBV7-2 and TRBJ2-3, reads GAGVSQSPSNKVTEKGKDVELRCDPISGHTALYWYRQSLGQGLEFLIYFQGNSAPDKSGLPSDRFSAERTGGSVSTLTIQRTQQEDSAVYLCASSPDRGVWSVGDTQYFGPGTRLTVL.

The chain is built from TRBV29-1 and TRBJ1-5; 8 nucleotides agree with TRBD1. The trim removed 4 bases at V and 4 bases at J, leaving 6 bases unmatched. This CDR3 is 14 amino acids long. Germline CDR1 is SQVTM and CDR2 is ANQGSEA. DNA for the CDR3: TGCAGCGTTGCCCAGGGGGCTGGTAATCAGCCCCAGCATTTT. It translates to CSVAQGAGNQPQHF.